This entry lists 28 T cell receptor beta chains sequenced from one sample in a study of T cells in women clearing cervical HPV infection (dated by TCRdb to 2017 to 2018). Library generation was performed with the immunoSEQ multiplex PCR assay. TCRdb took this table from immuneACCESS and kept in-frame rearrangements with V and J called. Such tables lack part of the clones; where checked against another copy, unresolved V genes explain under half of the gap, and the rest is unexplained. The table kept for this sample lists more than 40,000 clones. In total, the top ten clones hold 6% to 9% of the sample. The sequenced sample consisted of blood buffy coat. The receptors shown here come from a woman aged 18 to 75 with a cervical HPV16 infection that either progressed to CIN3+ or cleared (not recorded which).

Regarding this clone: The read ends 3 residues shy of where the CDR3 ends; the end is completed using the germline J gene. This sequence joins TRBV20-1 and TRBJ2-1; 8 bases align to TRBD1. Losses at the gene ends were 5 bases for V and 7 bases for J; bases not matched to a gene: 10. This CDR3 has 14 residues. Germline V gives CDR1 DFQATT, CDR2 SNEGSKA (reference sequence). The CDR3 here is CSAPRTGPWNEQFF. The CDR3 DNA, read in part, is TGCAGTGCTCCTCGGACAGGGCCTTGGAATGAG.

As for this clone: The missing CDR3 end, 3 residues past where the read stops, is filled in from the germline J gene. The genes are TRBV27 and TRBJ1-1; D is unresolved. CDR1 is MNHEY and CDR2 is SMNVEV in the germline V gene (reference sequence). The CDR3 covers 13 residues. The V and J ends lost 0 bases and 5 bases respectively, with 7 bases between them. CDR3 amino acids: CASSLSEGTEAFF. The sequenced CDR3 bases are TGTGCCAGCAGTTTATCGGAGGGTACTGAA.

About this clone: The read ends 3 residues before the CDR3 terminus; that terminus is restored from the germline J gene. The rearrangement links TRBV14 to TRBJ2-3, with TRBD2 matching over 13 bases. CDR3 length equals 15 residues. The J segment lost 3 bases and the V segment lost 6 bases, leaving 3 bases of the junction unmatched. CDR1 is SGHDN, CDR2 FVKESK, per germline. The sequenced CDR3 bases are TGTGCCAGCAGGACTAGCGGGGGGCGTACAGATACG. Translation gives CASRTSGGRTDT. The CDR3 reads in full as CASRTSGGRTDTQYF.

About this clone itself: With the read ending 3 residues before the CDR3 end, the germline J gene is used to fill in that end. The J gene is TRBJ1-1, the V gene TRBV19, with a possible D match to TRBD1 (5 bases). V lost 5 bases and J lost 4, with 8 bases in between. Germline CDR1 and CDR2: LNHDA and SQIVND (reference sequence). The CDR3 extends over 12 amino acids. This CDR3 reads CASSVRATEAFF. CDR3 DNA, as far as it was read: TGTGCCAGTAGTGTCAGGGCCACTGAA.

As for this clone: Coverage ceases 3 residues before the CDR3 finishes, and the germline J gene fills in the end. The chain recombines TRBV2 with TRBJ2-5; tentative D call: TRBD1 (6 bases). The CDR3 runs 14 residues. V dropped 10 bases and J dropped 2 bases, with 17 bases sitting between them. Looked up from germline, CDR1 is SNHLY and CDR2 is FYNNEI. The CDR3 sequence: CATTGTNSQETQYF. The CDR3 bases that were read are TGTGCCACGACCGGGACAAATTCTCAAGAGACC.

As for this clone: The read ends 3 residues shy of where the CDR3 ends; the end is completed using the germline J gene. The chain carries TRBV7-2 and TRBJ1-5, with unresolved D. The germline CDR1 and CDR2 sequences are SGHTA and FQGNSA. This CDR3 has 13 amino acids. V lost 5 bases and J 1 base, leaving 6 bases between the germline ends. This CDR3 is CASSPISNQPQHF. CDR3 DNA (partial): TGTGCCAGCAGCCCCATCAGCAATCAGCCC. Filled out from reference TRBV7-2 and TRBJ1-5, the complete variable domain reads GAGVSQSPSNKVTEKGKDVELRCDPISGHTALYWYRQSLGQGLEFLIYFQGNSAPDKSGLPSDRFSAERTGGSVSTLTIQRTQQEDSAVYLCASSPISNQPQHFGDGTRLSIL.

CDR3 sequence: CASRTGGTEAFF. Partial CDR3 DNA: TGTGCCAGTCGAACAGGGGGCACTGAA. This rearrangement joins TRBV19 to TRBJ1-1; 8 bases agree with TRBD1. The read terminates 3 residues ahead of where the CDR3 ends, so the germline J gene completes it. This CDR3 is 12 amino acids long. Per germline, CDR1 LNHDA and CDR2 SQIVND (reference sequence). The V and J ends lost 8 bases and 4 bases, in that order; junction bases with no gene match: 3. The variable domain in full, with the rest retrieved from reference TRBV19 and TRBJ1-1, is DGGITQSPKYLFRKEGQNVTLSCEQNLNHDAMYWYRQDPGQGLRLIYYSQIVNDFQKGDIAEGYSVSREKKESFPLTVTSAQKNPTAFYLCASRTGGTEAFFGQGTRLTVV.

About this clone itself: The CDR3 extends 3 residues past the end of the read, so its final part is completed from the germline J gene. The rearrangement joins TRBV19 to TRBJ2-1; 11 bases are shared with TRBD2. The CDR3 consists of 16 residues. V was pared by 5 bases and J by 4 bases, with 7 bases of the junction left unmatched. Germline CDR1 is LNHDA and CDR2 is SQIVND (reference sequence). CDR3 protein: CASSLLTSGEYNEQFF. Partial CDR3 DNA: TGTGCCAGTAGTCTATTGACTAGCGGGGAATACAATGAG.

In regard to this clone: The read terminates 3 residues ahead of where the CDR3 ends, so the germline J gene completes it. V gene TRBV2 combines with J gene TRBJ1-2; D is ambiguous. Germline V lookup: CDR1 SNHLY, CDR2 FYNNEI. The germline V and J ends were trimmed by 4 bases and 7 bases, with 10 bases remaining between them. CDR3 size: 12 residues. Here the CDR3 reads CASSGQVGGYTF. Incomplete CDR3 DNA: TGTGCCAGCAGTGGCCAGGTCGGTGGC.

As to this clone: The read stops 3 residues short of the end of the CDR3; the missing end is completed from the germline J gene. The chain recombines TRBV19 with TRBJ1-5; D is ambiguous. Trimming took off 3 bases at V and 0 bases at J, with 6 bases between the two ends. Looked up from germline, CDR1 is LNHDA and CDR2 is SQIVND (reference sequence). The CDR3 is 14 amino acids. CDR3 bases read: TGTGCCAGTAGTATTCAGAATAGCAATCAGCCC. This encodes CASSIQNSNQP. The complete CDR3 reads CASSIQNSNQPQHF.

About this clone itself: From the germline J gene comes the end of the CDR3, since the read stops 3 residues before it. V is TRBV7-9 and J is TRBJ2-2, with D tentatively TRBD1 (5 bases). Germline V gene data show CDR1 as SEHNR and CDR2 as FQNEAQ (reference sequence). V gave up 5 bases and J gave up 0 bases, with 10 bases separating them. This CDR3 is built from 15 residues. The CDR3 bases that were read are TGTGCCAGCAGCGACCCAGGGTCGAACACCGGGGAG. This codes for CASSDPGSNTGE. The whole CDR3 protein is CASSDPGSNTGELFF.

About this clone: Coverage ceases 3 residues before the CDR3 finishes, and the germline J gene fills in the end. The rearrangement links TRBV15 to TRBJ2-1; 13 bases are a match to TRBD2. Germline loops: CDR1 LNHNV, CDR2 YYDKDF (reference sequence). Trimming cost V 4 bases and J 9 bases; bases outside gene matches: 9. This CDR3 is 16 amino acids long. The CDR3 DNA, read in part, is TGTGCCACCAGCACCACTAGCGGGAGGGCCTTGAGTGAG. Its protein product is CATSTTSGRALSE. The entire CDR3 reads CATSTTSGRALSEQFF.

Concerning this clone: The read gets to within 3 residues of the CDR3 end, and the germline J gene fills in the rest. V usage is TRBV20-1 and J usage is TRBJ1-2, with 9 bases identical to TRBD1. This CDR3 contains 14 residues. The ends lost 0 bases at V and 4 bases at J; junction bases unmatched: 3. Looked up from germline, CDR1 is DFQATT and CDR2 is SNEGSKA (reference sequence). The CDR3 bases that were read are TGCAGTGCTAGAGAAAGGGACAGGGCCTATGGC. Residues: CSARERDRAYG. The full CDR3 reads CSARERDRAYGYTF.

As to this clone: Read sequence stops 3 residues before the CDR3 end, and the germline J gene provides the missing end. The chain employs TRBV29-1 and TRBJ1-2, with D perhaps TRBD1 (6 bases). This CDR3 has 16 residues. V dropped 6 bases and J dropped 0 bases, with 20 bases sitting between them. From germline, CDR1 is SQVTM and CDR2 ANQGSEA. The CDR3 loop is CSVDTRDTPSNYGYTF. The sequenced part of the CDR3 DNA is TGCAGCGTAGATACCCGGGACACCCCGTCTAACTATGGC.

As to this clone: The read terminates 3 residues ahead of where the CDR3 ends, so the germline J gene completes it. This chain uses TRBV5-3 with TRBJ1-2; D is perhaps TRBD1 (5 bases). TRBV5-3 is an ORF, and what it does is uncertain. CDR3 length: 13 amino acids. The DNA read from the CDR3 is TGTGCCAGAAGCGAAAAACAGGTAGAGGGC. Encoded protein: CARSEKQVEG. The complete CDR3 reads CARSEKQVEGYTF.

CDR3 protein: CASSPRGGETQYF. CDR3 bases read: TGTGCCAGCAGCCCCAGGGGAGGAGAGACC. V usage is TRBV6-4 and J usage is TRBJ2-5, with D perhaps being TRBD1 or TRBD2 (6 bases each). Read coverage stops 3 residues before the CDR3 terminus; the germline J gene supplies the remainder. In germline, CDR1 is MRHNA, CDR2 SNTAGT. Trimming cost V 6 bases and J 4 bases, with 12 bases left between them. The CDR3 spans 13 residues.

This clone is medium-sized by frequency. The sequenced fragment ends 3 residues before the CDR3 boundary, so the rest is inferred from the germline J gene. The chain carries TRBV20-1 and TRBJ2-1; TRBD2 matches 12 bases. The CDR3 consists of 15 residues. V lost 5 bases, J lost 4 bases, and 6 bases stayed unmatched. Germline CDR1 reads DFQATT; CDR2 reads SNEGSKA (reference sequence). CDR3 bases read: TGCAGTGCTCCTAGCGGGGGGGCCCCTTACAATGAG. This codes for CSAPSGGAPYNE. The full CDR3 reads CSAPSGGAPYNEQFF.

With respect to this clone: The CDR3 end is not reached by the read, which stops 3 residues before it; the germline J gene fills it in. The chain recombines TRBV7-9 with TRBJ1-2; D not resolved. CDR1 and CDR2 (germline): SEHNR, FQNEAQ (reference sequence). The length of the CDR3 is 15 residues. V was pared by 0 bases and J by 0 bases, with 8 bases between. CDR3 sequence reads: CASSLATEANYGYTF. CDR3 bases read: TGTGCCAGCAGCTTAGCTACAGAAGCTAACTATGGC.

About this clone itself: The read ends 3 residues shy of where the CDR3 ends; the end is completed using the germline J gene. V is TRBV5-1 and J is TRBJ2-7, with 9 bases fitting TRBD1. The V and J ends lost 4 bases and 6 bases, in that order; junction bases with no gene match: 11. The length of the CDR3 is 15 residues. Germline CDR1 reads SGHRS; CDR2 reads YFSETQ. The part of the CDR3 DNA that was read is TGCGCCAGCAGCGTCGGGGACAGGGATATGTCCGAG. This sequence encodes CASSVGDRDMSE. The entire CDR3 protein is CASSVGDRDMSEQYF.

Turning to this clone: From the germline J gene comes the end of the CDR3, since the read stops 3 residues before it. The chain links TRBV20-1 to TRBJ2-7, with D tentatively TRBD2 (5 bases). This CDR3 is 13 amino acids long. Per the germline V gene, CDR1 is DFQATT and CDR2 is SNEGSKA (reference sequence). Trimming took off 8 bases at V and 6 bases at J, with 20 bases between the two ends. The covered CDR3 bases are TGCAGTAGTAGGGCACCGCCGGGGAGCGAG. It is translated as CSSRAPPGSE. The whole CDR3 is CSSRAPPGSEQYF.

This CDR3 is CASSDHLGGNQPQHF. The DNA read from the CDR3 is TGTGCCAGCAGTGACCATCTCGGGGGCAATCAGCCC. The rearrangement joins TRBV2 to TRBJ1-5; D unresolved. Sequencing ends 3 residues short of the CDR3 end; the germline J gene provides the rest. The ends were cut back, 3 bases at V and 2 bases at J, with 11 bases in the middle. CDR1 is SNHLY and CDR2 is FYNNEI in the germline V gene. This CDR3 is 15 amino acids long.

The covered CDR3 bases are TGTGCCAGCATCGGCACCCAGGGCCAGCCC. It specifies CASIGTQGQP. The whole CDR3 sequence is CASIGTQGQPQHF. The V call is TRBV2, the J call TRBJ1-5, with D perhaps TRBD1 (5 bases). Coverage ceases 3 residues before the CDR3 finishes, and the germline J gene fills in the end. V was cut by 7 bases and J by 7 bases, with 14 bases left in between. CDR1 SNHLY and CDR2 FYNNEI come from the germline V gene. The CDR3 is 13 residues long.

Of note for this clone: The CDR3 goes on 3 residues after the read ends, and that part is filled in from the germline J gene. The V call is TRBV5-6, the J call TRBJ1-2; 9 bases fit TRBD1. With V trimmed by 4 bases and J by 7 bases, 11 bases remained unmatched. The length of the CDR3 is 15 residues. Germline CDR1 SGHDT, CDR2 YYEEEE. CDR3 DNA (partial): TGTGCCAGCAGCACAGTTTACAGGGGGCAGGGTGGC. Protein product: CASSTVYRGQGG. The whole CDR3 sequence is CASSTVYRGQGGYTF.

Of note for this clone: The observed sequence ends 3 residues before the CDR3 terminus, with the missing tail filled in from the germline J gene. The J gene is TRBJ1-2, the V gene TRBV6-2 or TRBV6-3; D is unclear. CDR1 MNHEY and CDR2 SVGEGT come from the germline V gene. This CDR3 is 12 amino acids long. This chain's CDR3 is CASSDTARSYTF. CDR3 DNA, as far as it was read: TGTGCCAGCAGTGACACCGCTCGTAGC.

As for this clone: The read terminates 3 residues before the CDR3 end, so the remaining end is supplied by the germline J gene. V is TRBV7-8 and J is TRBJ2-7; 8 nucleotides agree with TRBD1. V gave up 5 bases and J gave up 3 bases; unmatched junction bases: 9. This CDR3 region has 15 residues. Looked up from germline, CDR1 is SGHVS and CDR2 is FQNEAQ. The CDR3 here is CASSPRRTGNYEQYF. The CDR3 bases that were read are TGTGCCAGCAGCCCTAGAAGGACAGGGAACTACGAG.

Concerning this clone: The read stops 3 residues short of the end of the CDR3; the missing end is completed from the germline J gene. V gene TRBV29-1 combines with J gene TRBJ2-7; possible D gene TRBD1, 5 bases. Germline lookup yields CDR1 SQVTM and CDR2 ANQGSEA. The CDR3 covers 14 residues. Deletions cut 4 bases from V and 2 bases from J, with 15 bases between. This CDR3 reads CSVASTGSTYEQYF. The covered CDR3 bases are TGCAGCGTTGCGTCCACAGGTTCAACCTACGAG.

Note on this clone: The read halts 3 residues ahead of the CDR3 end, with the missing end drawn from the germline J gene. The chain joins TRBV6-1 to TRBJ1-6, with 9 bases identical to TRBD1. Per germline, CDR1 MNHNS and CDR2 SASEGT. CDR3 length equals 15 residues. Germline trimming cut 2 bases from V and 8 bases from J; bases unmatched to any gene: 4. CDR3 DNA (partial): TGTGCCAGCAGTGAAAGAGACAGGGGGGATTCACCC. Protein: CASSERDRGDSP. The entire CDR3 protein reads CASSERDRGDSPLHF.

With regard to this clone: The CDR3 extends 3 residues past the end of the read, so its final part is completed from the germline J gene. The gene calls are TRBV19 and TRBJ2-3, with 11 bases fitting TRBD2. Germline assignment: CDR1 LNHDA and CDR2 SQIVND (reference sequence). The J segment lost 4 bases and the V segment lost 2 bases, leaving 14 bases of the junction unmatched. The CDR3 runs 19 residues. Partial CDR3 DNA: TGTGCCAGTAGTATAAGGCTAGCGGGGGGCCATGTTAGTGCAGATACG. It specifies CASSIRLAGGHVSADT. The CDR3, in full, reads CASSIRLAGGHVSADTQYF.